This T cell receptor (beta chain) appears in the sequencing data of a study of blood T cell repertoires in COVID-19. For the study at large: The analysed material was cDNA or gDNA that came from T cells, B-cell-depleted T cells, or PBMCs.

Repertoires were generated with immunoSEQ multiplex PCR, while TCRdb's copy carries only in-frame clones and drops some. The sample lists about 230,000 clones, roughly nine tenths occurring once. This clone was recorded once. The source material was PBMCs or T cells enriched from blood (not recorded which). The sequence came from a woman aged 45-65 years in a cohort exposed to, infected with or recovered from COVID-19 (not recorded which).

CDR3 in DNA: TGTGCCACCAGCAGAGATCGAGCGGGGGGCCGTCCCTACGAGCAGTACTTC. Translation gives CATSRDRAGGRPYEQYF. The J gene is TRBJ2-7, the V gene TRBV15, with 9 positions matching TRBD2. Per the germline V gene, CDR1 is LNHNV and CDR2 is YYDKDF (reference sequence). J lost 2 bases, V lost 0 bases, and 8 bases had no gene match. The CDR3 is 17 residues long.